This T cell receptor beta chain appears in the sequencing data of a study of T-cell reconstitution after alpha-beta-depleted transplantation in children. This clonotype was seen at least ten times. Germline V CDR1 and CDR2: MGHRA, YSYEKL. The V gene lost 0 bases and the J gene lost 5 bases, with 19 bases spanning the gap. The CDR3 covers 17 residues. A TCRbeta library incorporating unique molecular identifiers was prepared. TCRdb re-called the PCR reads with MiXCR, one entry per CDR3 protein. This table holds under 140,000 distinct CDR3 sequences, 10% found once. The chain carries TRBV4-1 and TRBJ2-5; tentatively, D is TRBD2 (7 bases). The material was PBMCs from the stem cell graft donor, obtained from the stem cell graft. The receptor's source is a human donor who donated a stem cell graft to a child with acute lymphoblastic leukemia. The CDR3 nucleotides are TGCGCCAGCAGCCAAGATTTAGAGGGAGGGGGGTTGGAGACCCAGTACTTC. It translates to CASSQDLEGGGLETQYF.